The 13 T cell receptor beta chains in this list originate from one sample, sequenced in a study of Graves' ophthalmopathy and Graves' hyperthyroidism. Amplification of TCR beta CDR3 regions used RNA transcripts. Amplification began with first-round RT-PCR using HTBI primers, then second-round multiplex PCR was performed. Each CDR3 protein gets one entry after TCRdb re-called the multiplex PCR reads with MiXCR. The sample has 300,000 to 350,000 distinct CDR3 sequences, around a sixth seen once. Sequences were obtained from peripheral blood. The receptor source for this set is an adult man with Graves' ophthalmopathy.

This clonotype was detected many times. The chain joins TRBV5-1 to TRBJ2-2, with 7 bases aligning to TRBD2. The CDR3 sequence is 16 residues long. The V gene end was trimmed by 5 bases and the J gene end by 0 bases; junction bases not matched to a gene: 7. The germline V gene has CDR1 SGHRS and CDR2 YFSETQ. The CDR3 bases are TGCGCCAGCAGTCGCACTAGCGCATCGAACACCGGGGAGCTGTTTTTT. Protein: CASSRTSASNTGELFF.

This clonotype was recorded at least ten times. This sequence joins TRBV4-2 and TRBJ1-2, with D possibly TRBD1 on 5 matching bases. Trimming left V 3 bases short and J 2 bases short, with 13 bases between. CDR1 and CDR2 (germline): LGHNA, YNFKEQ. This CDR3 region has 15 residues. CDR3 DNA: TGTGCCAGCAGCCAGGTCGCGACAGCAAACTATGGCTACACCTTC. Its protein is CASSQVATANYGYTF.

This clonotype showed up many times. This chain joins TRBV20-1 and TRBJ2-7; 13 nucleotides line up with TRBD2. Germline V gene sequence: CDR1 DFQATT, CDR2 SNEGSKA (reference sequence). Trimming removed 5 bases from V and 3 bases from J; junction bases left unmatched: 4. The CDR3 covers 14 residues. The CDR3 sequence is CSAGLAGEDYEQYF. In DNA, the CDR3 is TGCAGTGCTGGACTAGCGGGAGAGGACTACGAGCAGTACTTC.

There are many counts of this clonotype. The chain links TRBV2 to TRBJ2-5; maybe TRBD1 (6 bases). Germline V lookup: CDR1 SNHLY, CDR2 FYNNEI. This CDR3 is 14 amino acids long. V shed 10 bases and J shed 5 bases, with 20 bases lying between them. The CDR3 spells CATTDRTEGETQYF. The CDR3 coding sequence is TGTGCCACCACAGACAGGACCGAGGGGGAGACCCAGTACTTC.

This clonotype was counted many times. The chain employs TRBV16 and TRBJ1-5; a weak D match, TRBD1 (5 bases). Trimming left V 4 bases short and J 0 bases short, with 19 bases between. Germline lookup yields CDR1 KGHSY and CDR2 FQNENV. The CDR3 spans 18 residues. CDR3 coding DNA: TGTGCCAGCAGCCCCAATTATAAGGGGAGGTATAGCAATCAGCCCCAGCATTTT. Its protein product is CASSPNYKGRYSNQPQHF.

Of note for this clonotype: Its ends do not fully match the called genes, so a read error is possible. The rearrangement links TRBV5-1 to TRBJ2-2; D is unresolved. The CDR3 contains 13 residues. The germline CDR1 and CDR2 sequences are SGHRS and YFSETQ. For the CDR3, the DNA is TGCGTCAGCAGCTTGGGTAGTTCCGGGGAGCTGTTTTTT. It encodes CVSSLGSSGELFF.

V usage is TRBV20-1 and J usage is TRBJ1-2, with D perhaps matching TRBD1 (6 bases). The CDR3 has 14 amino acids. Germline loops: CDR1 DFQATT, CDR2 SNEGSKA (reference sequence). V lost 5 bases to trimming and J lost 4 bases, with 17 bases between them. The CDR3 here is CSAVLTGLGYGYTF. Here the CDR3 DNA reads TGCAGTGCTGTGCTCACAGGGCTGGGCTATGGCTACACCTTC.

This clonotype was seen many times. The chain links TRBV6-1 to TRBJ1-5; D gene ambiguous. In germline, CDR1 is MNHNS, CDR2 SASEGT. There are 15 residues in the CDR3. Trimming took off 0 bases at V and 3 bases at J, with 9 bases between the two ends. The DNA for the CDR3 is TGTGCCAGCAGTGAAGCGGGTCAGTTCAATCAGCCCCAGCATTTT. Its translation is CASSEAGQFNQPQHF.

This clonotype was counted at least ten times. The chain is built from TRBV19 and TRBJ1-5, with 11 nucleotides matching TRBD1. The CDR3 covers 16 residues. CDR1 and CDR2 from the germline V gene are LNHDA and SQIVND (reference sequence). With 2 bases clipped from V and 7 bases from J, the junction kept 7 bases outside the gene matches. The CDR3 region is CASSIMGQGVGQPQHF. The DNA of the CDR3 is TGTGCCAGTAGTATAATGGGACAGGGGGTTGGGCAGCCCCAGCATTTT.

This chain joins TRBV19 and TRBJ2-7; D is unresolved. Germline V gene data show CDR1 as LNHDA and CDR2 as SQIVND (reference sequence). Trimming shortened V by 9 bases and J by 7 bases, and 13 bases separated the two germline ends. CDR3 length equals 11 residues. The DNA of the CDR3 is TGTGCCAGCAGTTGGACCAGAGAGCAGTACTTC. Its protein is CASSWTREQYF.

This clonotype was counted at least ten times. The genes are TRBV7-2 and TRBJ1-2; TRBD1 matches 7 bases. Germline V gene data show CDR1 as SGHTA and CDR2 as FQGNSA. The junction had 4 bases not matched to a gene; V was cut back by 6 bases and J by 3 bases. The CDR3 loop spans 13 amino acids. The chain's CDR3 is CASRPTGYYGYTF. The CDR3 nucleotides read TGTGCCAGCAGACCGACAGGGTACTATGGCTACACCTTC.

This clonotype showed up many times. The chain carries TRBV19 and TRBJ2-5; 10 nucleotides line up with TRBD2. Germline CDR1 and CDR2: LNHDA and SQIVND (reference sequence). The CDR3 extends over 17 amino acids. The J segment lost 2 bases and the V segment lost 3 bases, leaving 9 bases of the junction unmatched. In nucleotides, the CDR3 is TGTGCCAGTAGTATCACCAGCGGGGGGGCCAGTCAAGAGACCCAGTACTTC. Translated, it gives CASSITSGGASQETQYF.

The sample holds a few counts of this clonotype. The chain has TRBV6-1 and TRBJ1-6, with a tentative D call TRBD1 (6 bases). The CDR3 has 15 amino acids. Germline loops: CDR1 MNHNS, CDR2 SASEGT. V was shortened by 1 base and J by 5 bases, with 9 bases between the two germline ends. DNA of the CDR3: TGTGCCAGCAGTGAAGAAGGACAGAATAATTCACCCCTCCACTTT. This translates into CASSEEGQNNSPLHF.